The 2 T cell receptor beta chains in this list originate from one sample, sequenced in a study of human T cells and chemical hapten exposure. Time point meaning: patch test 3, about 24 weeks after DPC sensitization. This sample's treatment: therapeutic diphenylcyclopropenone sensitization with weekly scalp DPC. One entry per CDR3 protein, called by TCRdb with MiXCR from the RACE reads. The sample lists roughly 200,000 distinct CDR3 sequences, around 25% occurring once. The sequences come from whole blood, collected in connection with sensitization to the hapten diphenylcyclopropenone (DPC). These receptors all stem from a woman aged 40 to 50 with alopecia areata. Some clones in this sample may be carry-over from other donors' samples.

The chain couples TRBV20-1 to TRBJ2-5; 8 bases align to TRBD2. CDR3 length: 14 residues. CDR1 is DFQATT and CDR2 is SNEGSKA in the germline V gene (reference sequence). Unmatched junction bases numbered 8, after V lost 3 bases and J lost 5 bases. The CDR3 is CSASRASGPETQYF. In DNA, the CDR3 is TGCAGTGCTAGTAGAGCTAGCGGGCCGGAGACCCAGTACTTC.

This clonotype was detected only a few times. This chain uses TRBV29-1 with TRBJ2-5, with D perhaps given as TRBD1 or TRBD2 (5 bases each). CDR1 and CDR2 from the germline V gene are SQVTM and ANQGSEA. The V end lost 6 bases, the J end lost 5 bases, and 10 bases lay between the germline ends. The CDR3 runs to 11 residues. The CDR3 sequence is CSVKGTETQYF. CDR3 coding DNA: TGCAGCGTGAAAGGGACGGAGACCCAGTACTTC.